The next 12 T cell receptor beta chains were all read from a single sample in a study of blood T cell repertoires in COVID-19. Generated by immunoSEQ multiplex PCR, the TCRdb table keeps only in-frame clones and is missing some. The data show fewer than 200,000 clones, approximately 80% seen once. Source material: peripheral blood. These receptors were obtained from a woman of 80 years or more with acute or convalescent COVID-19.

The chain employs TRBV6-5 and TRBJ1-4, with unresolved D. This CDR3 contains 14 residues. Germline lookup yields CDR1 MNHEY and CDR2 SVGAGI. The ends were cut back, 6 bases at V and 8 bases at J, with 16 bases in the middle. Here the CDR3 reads CASRPRQEWEKLFF. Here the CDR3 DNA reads TGTGCCAGCAGACCTAGGCAAGAGTGGGAAAAACTGTTTTTT.

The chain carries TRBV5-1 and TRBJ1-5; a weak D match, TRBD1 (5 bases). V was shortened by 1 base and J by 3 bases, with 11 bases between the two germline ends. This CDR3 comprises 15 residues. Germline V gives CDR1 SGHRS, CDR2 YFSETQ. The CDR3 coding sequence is TGCGCCAGCAGCTTGCTGGGCAGGGCCAATCAGCCCCAGCATTTT. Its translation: CASSLLGRANQPQHF.

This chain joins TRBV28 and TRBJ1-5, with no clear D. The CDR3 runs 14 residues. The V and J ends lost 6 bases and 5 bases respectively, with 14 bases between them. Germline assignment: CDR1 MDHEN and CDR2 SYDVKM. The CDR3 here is CASSDPWAHQPQHF. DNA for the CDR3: TGTGCCAGCAGCGACCCGTGGGCACATCAGCCCCAGCATTTT.

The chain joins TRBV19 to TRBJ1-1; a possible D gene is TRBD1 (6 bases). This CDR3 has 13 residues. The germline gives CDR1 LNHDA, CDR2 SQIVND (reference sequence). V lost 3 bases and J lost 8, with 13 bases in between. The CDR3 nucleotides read TGTGCCAGTAGTATGCGGGGGCAAGGCGAAGCTTTCTTT. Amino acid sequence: CASSMRGQGEAFF.

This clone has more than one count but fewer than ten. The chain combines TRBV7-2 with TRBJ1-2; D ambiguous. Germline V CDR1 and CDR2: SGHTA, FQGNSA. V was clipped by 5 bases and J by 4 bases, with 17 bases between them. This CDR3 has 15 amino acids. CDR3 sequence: CASSPGLLAAYGYTF. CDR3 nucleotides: TGTGCCAGCAGCCCCGGTCTTCTGGCGGCCTATGGCTACACCTTC.

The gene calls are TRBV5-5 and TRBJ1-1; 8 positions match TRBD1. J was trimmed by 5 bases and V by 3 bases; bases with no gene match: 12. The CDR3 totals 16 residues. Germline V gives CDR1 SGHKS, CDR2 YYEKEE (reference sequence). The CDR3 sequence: CASSSQGANIPTEAFF. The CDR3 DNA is TGTGCCAGCAGCTCCCAGGGGGCCAATATTCCGACTGAAGCTTTCTTT. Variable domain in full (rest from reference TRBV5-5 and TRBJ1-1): DAGVTQSPTHLIKTRGQQVTLRCSPISGHKSVSWYQQVLGQGPQFIFQYYEKEERGRGNFPDRFSARQFPNYSSELNVNALLLGDSALYLCASSSQGANIPTEAFFGQGTRLTVV.

CDR3 DNA sequence: TGTGCCAGCGAGGGGAAAGGGGGTCTGCCCCAGCATTTT. Translated: CASEGKGGLPQHF. V and J are TRBV6-5 and TRBJ1-5; D may be TRBD1 (6 bases). This CDR3 has 13 amino acids. Germline CDR1 reads MNHEY; CDR2 reads SVGAGI. V lost 8 bases to trimming and J lost 9 bases, with 17 bases between them.

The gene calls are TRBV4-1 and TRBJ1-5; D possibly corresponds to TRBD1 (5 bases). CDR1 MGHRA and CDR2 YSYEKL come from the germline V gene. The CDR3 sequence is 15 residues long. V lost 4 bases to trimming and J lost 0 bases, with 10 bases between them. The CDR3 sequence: CASSPTTVSNQPQHF. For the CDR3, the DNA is TGCGCCAGCAGCCCCACGACAGTTAGCAATCAGCCCCAGCATTTT.

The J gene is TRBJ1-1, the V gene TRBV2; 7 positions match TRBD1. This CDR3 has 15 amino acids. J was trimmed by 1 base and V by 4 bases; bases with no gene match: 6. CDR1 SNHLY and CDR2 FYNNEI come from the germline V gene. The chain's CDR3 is CASSVQGSENTEAFF. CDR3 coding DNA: TGTGCCAGCAGTGTACAGGGGTCGGAGAACACTGAAGCTTTCTTT.

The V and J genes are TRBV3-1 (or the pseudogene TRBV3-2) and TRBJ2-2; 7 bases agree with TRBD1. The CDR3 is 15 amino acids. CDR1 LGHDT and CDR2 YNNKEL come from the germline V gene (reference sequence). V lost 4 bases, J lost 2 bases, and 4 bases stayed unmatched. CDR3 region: CASSPGTANTGELFF. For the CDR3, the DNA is TGTGCCAGCAGCCCCGGGACAGCTAACACCGGGGAGCTGTTTTTT.

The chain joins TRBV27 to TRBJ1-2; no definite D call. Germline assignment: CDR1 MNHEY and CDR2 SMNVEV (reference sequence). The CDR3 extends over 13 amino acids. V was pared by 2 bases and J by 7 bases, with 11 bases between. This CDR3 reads CASSLEGMGGYTF. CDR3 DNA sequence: TGTGCCAGCAGTTTAGAGGGAATGGGTGGCTACACCTTC.

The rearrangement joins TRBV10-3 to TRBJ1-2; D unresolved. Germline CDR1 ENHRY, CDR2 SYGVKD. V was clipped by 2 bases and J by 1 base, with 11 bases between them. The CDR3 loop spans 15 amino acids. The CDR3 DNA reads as TGTGCCATCAGTGAGCGGGCAGCGGATAACTATGGCTACACCTTC. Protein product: CAISERAADNYGYTF.